The 10 T cell receptor beta chains listed next were all sequenced from one sample in a study of cytomegalovirus exposure and HLA in healthy donors. Vbeta (60) and Jbeta (13) primers were used in the PCR. The protocol was immunoSEQ multiplex PCR, while the TCRdb copy is restricted to in-frame clones and leaves out a portion. The sample carries more than 95,000 clones, roughly 72% recorded once. The sequenced material came from PBMCs. The source of these receptors is a woman aged 45-60 years in good health and CMV-seropositive.

This chain links TRBV11-2 with TRBJ1-1; 9 bases are a match to TRBD1. J was trimmed by 8 bases and V by 6 bases; bases with no gene match: 7. This CDR3 has 13 amino acids. Germline assignment: CDR1 SGHAT and CDR2 FQNNGV. Here the CDR3 DNA reads TGTGCCAGCAGACCAACGGACAGGGGAGAAGCTTTCTTT. Protein product: CASRPTDRGEAFF. Using reference TRBV11-2 and TRBJ1-1 for the parts outside the CDR3, the full variable domain is EAGVAQSPRYKIIEKRQSVAFWCNPISGHATLYWYQQILGQGPKLLIQFQNNGVVDDSQLPKDRFSAERLKGVDSTLKIQPAKLEDSAVYLCASRPTDRGEAFFGQGTRLTVV.

V usage is TRBV7-2 and J usage is TRBJ2-7; the D gene is possibly TRBD2 (5 bases). CDR3 length: 15 amino acids. Looked up from germline, CDR1 is SGHTA and CDR2 is FQGNSA. V dropped 0 bases and J dropped 7 bases, with 16 bases sitting between them. The CDR3 loop is CASSLAPGRTGEQYF. The DNA for the CDR3 is TGTGCCAGCAGCTTAGCGCCTGGCCGGACGGGGGAGCAGTACTTC. The full variable domain, completed using reference TRBV7-2 and TRBJ2-7, is GAGVSQSPSNKVTEKGKDVELRCDPISGHTALYWYRQSLGQGLEFLIYFQGNSAPDKSGLPSDRFSAERTGGSVSTLTIQRTQQEDSAVYLCASSLAPGRTGEQYFGPGTRLTVT.

This chain connects TRBV29-1 to TRBJ1-1; TRBD1 might be the D (6 bases). Trimming cost V 3 bases and J 11 bases, with 16 bases left between them. Germline CDR1 SQVTM, CDR2 ANQGSEA. The CDR3 spans 12 residues. The CDR3 DNA sequence: TGCAGCGTTGAGCCTGGCGGGGGGCCGGCTTTCTTT. It translates to CSVEPGGGPAFF. The full variable domain, its missing parts supplied by reference TRBV29-1 and TRBJ1-1, is SAVISQKPSRDICQRGTSLTIQCQVDSQVTMMFWYRQQPGQSLTLIATANQGSEATYESGFVIDKFPISRPNLTFSTLTVSNMSPEDSSIYLCSVEPGGGPAFFGQGTRLTVV.

The table lists this clone with a few counts. The V call is TRBV2, the J call TRBJ1-2, with no clear D. The V end lost 0 bases, the J end lost 8 bases, and 16 bases lay between the germline ends. CDR3 length equals 15 residues. Germline V lookup: CDR1 SNHLY, CDR2 FYNNEI. CDR3 nucleotides: TGTGCCAGCAGTGAAGCGCTTCGAGGGCGGGAGGGCTACACCTTC. This sequence encodes CASSEALRGREGYTF.

The rearrangement joins TRBV30 to TRBJ2-7; the D is unclear. The CDR3 has 19 amino acids. Germline V gives CDR1 GTSNPN, CDR2 SVGIG (reference sequence). Trimming shortened V by 1 base and J by 0 bases, and 25 bases separated the two germline ends. CDR3 in DNA: TGTGCCTGGAGTGGTGTCCAAACGAGCTCTTCGATAAGCTCCTACGAGCAGTACTTC. This codes for CAWSGVQTSSSISSYEQYF.

This clone has a single count. The J gene is TRBJ1-1, the V gene TRBV5-4; D perhaps matches TRBD1 (6 bases). Germline V gene sequence: CDR1 SGHNT, CDR2 YYREEE (reference sequence). The CDR3 length is 15 residues. V lost 2 bases, J lost 2 bases, and 13 bases lay in between. CDR3 in DNA: TGTGCCAGCAGCTTAGTTTCAGGGGTTAACACTGAAGCTTTCTTT. It yields the protein CASSLVSGVNTEAFF.

The genes are TRBV6-6 and TRBJ2-7, with TRBD2 as a possible D gene (5 bases). The CDR3 totals 15 residues. The germline V gene has CDR1 MNHNY and CDR2 SVGAGI (reference sequence). The germline V and J ends were trimmed by 0 bases and 5 bases, with 14 bases remaining between them. CDR3 in amino acids: CASSYSLSSGNEQYF. The CDR3 DNA is TGTGCCAGCAGTTACTCTCTTTCTTCGGGGAACGAGCAGTACTTC.

The chain joins TRBV7-9 to TRBJ1-1, with TRBD1 as a possible D gene (5 bases). The CDR3 loop spans 15 amino acids. Trimming pared 5 bases from V and 4 bases from J, leaving 17 bases between. CDR1 and CDR2 from the germline V gene are SEHNR and FQNEAQ (reference sequence). CDR3 protein: CASSPDGGRGTEAFF. The CDR3 DNA follows: TGTGCCAGCAGCCCAGACGGGGGAAGGGGCACTGAAGCTTTCTTT.

The chain has TRBV5-8 and TRBJ2-5; 7 bases are shared with TRBD2. The germline V gene has CDR1 SGHTS and CDR2 YDEGEE. This CDR3 has 17 amino acids. The V segment lost 1 base and the J segment 0 bases; nucleotides outside the gene matches: 9. The CDR3 DNA is TGTGCCAGCAGCTTGTACGGTCAAGCGGGGAACCAAGAGACCCAGTACTTC. It encodes CASSLYGQAGNQETQYF.

This clone has only a few counts. The rearrangement joins TRBV28 to TRBJ1-2; the match to TRBD1 covers 9 bases. Germline V gene sequence: CDR1 MDHEN, CDR2 SYDVKM. Unmatched junction bases numbered 8, after V lost 5 bases and J lost 7 bases. CDR3 length: 14 amino acids. CDR3 loop: CASSTRQGVGGYTF. CDR3 sequence (DNA): TGTGCCAGCAGTACCCGACAGGGGGTTGGTGGCTACACCTTC.